These 16 T cell receptor beta chains came from one sample sequenced in a study of T cell changes during pregnancy in multiple sclerosis. TCRdb's copy holds only in-frame clones and misses some; the assay was immunoSEQ multiplex PCR. The sample consists of tens of thousands of clones, roughly 90% of them appearing once. The specimen was peripheral blood, collected in the second trimester of pregnancy. The receptor set was obtained from a female donor with multiple sclerosis, enrolled in a pregnancy study.

Written as DNA, the CDR3 is TGTGCCAGCAGCTTAGCTTTGGCATTGGCGGGAACCGGGGAGCTGTTTTTT. Protein product: CASSLALALAGTGELFF. The chain couples TRBV7-6 to TRBJ2-2; D might be TRBD2 (6 bases). Deletions cut 0 bases from V and 5 bases from J, with 16 bases between. Looked up from germline, CDR1 is SGHVS and CDR2 is FNYEAQ. This CDR3 comprises 17 residues.

V is TRBV4-1 and J is TRBJ2-3, with 7 bases matching TRBD1. Germline assignment: CDR1 MGHRA and CDR2 YSYEKL. The CDR3 totals 15 residues. Unmatched junction bases numbered 5, after V lost 1 base and J lost 4 bases. The CDR3 DNA is TGCGCCAGCAGCCAAGGACAGGGACCACCAGATACGCAGTATTTT. Translating it yields CASSQGQGPPDTQYF.

The gene calls are TRBV5-3 and TRBJ2-1; 8 bases are a match to TRBD2. TRBV5-3 is assigned to the ORF class and has an uncertain function. Trimming took 3 bases from V and 5 from J; bases not matched to a gene: 10. The CDR3 is 16 amino acids. CDR3 in amino acids: CARSSYPGGRHNEQFF. The CDR3 coding sequence is TGTGCCAGAAGCTCTTACCCTGGCGGGAGGCACAATGAGCAGTTCTTC.

The chain employs TRBV11-2 and TRBJ1-2, with 7 bases that match TRBD1. The CDR3 spans 13 residues. Germline assignment: CDR1 SGHAT and CDR2 FQNNGV. Losses at the gene ends were 5 bases for V and 5 bases for J; bases not matched to a gene: 5. The CDR3 DNA reads TGTGCCAGCAGCACCGTACAGGGGTATGGCTACACCTTC. It yields the protein CASSTVQGYGYTF.

The rearrangement joins TRBV9 to TRBJ2-1; the match to TRBD1 covers 8 bases. The V gene's germline CDR1 is SGDLS and CDR2 YYNGEE. The CDR3 totals 14 residues. The trim removed 4 bases at V and 9 bases at J, leaving 9 bases unmatched. The CDR3 sequence is CASSSPGQGPEQFF. DNA of the CDR3: TGTGCCAGCAGCTCACCCGGACAGGGTCCTGAGCAGTTCTTC.

J is TRBJ1-5 and V is TRBV7-2; TRBD1 aligns across 9 bases. The V segment lost 5 bases and the J segment 7 bases; nucleotides outside the gene matches: 6. The CDR3 has 14 amino acids. Looked up from germline, CDR1 is SGHTA and CDR2 is FQGNSA. CDR3 coding DNA: TGTGCCAGCAGCAAGGACAGGGGATACCAGCCCCAGCATTTT. Translating gives CASSKDRGYQPQHF.

The chain is built from TRBV29-1 and TRBJ2-2; TRBD2 might be the D (5 bases). This CDR3 is 14 amino acids long. Between the trimmed V and J ends, which lost 4 bases and 7 bases, there was a span of 16 bases. The germline CDR1 and CDR2 sequences are SQVTM and ANQGSEA. Written as DNA, the CDR3 is TGCAGCGTTGCATCCCGGCTGAGCGGCGGGGAGCTGTTTTTT. It codes for CSVASRLSGGELFF.

This clone has a single count. V gene TRBV4-1 combines with J gene TRBJ2-7, with TRBD1 matching over 9 bases. The V segment lost 2 bases and the J segment 2 bases; nucleotides outside the gene matches: 7. This CDR3 is 16 amino acids long. Germline V gene lookup returns CDR1 MGHRA and CDR2 YSYEKL. The CDR3 sequence is CASSQPPGQGAYEQYF. CDR3 bases: TGCGCCAGCAGCCAACCGCCGGGACAGGGAGCCTACGAGCAGTACTTC.

The chain employs TRBV5-5 and TRBJ1-2; D call uncertain. The CDR3 extends over 13 amino acids. Germline CDR1 reads SGHKS; CDR2 reads YYEKEE (reference sequence). The germline V and J ends were trimmed by 4 bases and 3 bases, with 10 bases remaining between them. This chain's CDR3 is CASSPEGYYGYTF. As DNA, the CDR3 is TGTGCCAGCAGCCCCGAGGGCTACTATGGCTACACCTTC.

The chain carries TRBV27 and TRBJ2-3; 8 bases are shared with TRBD2. There are 17 residues in the CDR3. The V and J ends lost 5 bases and 5 bases, in that order; junction bases with no gene match: 15. Germline values: CDR1 MNHEY, CDR2 SMNVEV (reference sequence). The chain's CDR3 is CASSAGRLASVRDTQYF. The CDR3 DNA reads TGTGCCAGCAGTGCCGGCCGACTAGCGAGTGTAAGAGATACGCAGTATTTT.

The chain uses TRBV13 and TRBJ2-1; 7 bases agree with TRBD2. The CDR3 is 15 amino acids. J lost 7 bases, V lost 5 bases, and 11 bases had no gene match. The V gene's germline CDR1 is PRHDT and CDR2 FYEKMQ (reference sequence). CDR3: CASSGDRDYRNEQFF. The CDR3, as DNA: TGTGCCAGCAGCGGAGACCGGGACTATCGGAATGAGCAGTTCTTC.

This clone is termed medium-sized. This chain links TRBV10-1 with TRBJ2-2; possibly TRBD1 for D (6 bases). V gave up 3 bases and J gave up 4 bases, with 12 bases separating them. The CDR3 spans 15 residues. Germline V gene lookup returns CDR1 WNHNN and CDR2 SYGVQD (reference sequence). The CDR3: CASSESGVGTGELFF. The CDR3 DNA is TGCGCCAGCAGTGAATCAGGGGTTGGCACCGGGGAGCTGTTTTTT.

The rearrangement joins TRBV18 to TRBJ2-7; 13 nucleotides match TRBD2. The J segment lost 4 bases and the V segment lost 2 bases, leaving 17 bases of the junction unmatched. This CDR3 has 20 residues. Germline V CDR1 and CDR2: KGHSH, LQKENI. The CDR3 loop is CASSPSPGLAGVLSVYEQYF. CDR3 nucleotide sequence: TGTGCCAGCTCACCATCTCCAGGACTAGCGGGAGTTCTATCCGTTTACGAGCAGTACTTC.

The gene calls are TRBV6-4 and TRBJ2-7; the D gene is possibly TRBD1 (5 bases). Deletions cut 0 bases from V and 5 bases from J, with 11 bases between. The CDR3 runs 14 residues. In germline, CDR1 is MRHNA, CDR2 SNTAGT. The CDR3 region has the DNA TGTGCCAGCAGTGACTCGGCAGGGAACAACGAGCAGTACTTC. Amino acids: CASSDSAGNNEQYF.

The chain couples TRBV5-5 to TRBJ1-1, with 9 positions matching TRBD1. The J segment lost 3 bases and the V segment lost 0 bases, leaving 9 bases of the junction unmatched. CDR1 and CDR2 (germline): SGHKS, YYEKEE (reference sequence). The CDR3 loop spans 17 amino acids. CDR3 nucleotide sequence: TGTGCCAGCAGCTTGGACTATGGGACAGGGTGGTACACTGAAGCTTTCTTT. It specifies CASSLDYGTGWYTEAFF.

This chain links TRBV7-2 with TRBJ2-5; TRBD2 aligns across 7 bases. J gave up 11 bases and V 9 bases, and 24 bases lay outside the gene matches. This CDR3 has 16 amino acids. Germline V gene sequence: CDR1 SGHTA, CDR2 FQGNSA. The CDR3 protein is CASSAPSGGITREQYF. CDR3 sequence (DNA): TGTGCCAGTAGTGCCCCTAGCGGCGGCATTACGAGGGAGCAGTACTTC.